This T cell receptor beta chain was found in a study of control samples from healthy donors and cancer patients. Trimming shortened V by 4 bases and J by 6 bases, and 13 bases separated the two germline ends. CDR3 size: 13 residues. The germline CDR1 and CDR2 sequences are SGHKS and YYEKEE (reference sequence). Profiled with immunoSEQ multiplex PCR; TCRdb holds only in-frame clones, not every one. The sample holds tens of thousands of clones, around 89% seen once. This TCR came from a man in his fifties in good health. The V call is TRBV5-5, the J call TRBJ1-1; D ambiguous. The sequenced material came from blood. CDR3 DNA: TGTGCCAGCAGCCGGTTGGGAAAGGCTGAAGCTTTCTTT. Protein product: CASSRLGKAEAFF.